These T cell receptor beta chains were read from a single sample in a study of T cells expressing NK-cell markers. TCRdb reprocessed the 5' RACE reads; each CDR3 protein has one entry and no DNA is given. The sample has 400,000 to 550,000 distinct CDR3 sequences. Sequencing was performed on blood T cells: a sorted CD56 or NKG2C T cell subset, CD4+ or CD8+ T cells, or bulk PBMC T cells (not recorded which). Receptor source: a woman between 18 and 70 years old in good health. CDR3s include the opening cysteine and the closing phenylalanine or tryptophan.

CDR3: CASSLIKGRSPQHF; J: TRBJ1-5; V: TRBV5-6
CDR3: CSVVTGVSNQPQHF; J: TRBJ1-5; V: TRBV29-1
CDR3: CASSPSASGLYTGELFF; J: TRBJ2-2; V: TRBV5-1
CDR3: CASSLPTSLRTGGYNEQFF; J: TRBJ2-1; V: TRBV7-6
CDR3: CSASRSIPNTGELFF; J: TRBJ2-2; V: TRBV20-1
CDR3: CASSPREGLHNEQFF; J: TRBJ2-1; V: TRBV28
CDR3: CASSTGTSGFNEQFF; J: TRBJ2-1; V: TRBV19
CDR3: CASSINYYGYTF; J: TRBJ1-2; V: TRBV25-1
CDR3: CATSEGGTGELFF; J: TRBJ2-2; V: TRBV24-1
CDR3: CASSLLAGAPGSYNEQFF; J: TRBJ2-1; V: TRBV12-3/TRBV12-4
CDR3: CATSDSLVHEQFF; J: TRBJ2-1; V: TRBV24-1
CDR3: CASSYLGSAYEQYF; J: TRBJ2-7; V: TRBV6-5
CDR3: CASSPSLAHEQFF; J: TRBJ2-1; V: TRBV5-1
CDR3: CSVLGGGQETQYF; J: TRBJ2-5; V: TRBV29-1
CDR3: CASSKGFQPQHF; J: TRBJ1-5; V: TRBV21-1
CDR3: CASSPTREGGYTF; J: TRBJ1-2; V: TRBV12-3/TRBV12-4
CDR3: CASSPPPGASGNTDTQYF; J: TRBJ2-3; V: TRBV13
CDR3: CATSGGHSTDTQYF; J: TRBJ2-3; V: TRBV24-1
CDR3: CASSYHYGGVGTDTQYF; J: TRBJ2-3; V: TRBV6-5
CDR3: CASSFRASYNSPLHF; J: TRBJ1-6; V: TRBV7-2